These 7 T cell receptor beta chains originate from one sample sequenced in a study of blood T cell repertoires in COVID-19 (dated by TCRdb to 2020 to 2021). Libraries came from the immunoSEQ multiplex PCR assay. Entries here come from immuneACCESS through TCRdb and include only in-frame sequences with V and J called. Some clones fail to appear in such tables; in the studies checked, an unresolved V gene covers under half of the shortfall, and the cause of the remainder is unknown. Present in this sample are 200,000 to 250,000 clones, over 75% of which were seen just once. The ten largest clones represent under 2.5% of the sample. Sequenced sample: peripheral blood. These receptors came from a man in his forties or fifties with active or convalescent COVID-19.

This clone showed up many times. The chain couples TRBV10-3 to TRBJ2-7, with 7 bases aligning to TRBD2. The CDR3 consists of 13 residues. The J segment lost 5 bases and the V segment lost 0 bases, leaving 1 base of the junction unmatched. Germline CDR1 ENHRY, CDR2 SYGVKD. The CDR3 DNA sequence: TGTGCCATCAGTGAGTCGGGGGGGGACGAGCAGTACTTC. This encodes CAISESGGDEQYF.

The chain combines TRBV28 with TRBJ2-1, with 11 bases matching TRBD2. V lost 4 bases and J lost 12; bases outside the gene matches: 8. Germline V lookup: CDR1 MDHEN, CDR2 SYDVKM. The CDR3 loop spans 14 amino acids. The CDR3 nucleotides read TGTGCCAGCAGTTCTAGCGGGAGGCCCAGTGGGCAGTTCTTC. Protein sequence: CASSSSGRPSGQFF. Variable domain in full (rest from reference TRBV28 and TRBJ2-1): DVKVTQSSRYLVKRTGEKVFLECVQDMDHENMFWYRQDPGLGLRLIYFSYDVKMKEKGDIPEGYSVSREKKERFSLILESASTNQTSMYLCASSSSGRPSGQFFGPGTRLTVL.

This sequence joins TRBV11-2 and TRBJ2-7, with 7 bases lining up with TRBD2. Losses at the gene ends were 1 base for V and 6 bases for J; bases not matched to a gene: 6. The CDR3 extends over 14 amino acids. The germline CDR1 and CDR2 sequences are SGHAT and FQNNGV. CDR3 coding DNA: TGTGCCAGCAGCTTAGGTATCGGGGGGTCCGAGCAGTACTTC. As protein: CASSLGIGGSEQYF. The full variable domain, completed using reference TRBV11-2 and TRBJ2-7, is EAGVAQSPRYKIIEKRQSVAFWCNPISGHATLYWYQQILGQGPKLLIQFQNNGVVDDSQLPKDRFSAERLKGVDSTLKIQPAKLEDSAVYLCASSLGIGGSEQYFGPGTRLTVT.

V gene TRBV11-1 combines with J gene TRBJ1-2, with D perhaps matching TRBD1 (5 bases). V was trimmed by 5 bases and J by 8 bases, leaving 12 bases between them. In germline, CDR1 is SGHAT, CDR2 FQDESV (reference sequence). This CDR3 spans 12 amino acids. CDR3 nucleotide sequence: TGTGCCAGCAGCCTCCCGACAGACGGCTACACCTTC. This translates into CASSLPTDGYTF.

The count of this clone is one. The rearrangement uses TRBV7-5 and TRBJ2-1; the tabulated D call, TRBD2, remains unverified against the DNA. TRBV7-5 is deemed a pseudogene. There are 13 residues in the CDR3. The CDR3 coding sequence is TGTGTCAGAAGCTCGGGGGGGTGGAATGAGCAGTTCTTC. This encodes CVRSSGGWNEQFF.

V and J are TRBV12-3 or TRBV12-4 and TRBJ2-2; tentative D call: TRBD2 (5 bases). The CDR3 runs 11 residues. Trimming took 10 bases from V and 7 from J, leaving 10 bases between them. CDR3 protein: CAITDFGELFF. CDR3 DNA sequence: TGTGCCATCACGGACTTCGGGGAGCTGTTTTTT.

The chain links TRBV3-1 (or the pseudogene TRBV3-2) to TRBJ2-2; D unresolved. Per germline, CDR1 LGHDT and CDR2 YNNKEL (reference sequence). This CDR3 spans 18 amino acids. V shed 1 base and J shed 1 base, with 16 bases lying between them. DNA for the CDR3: TGTGCCAGCAGCCAAGTTTTGAGCGACGGAATGAACACCGGGGAGCTGTTTTTT. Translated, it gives CASSQVLSDGMNTGELFF.